This T cell receptor beta chain was observed in a study of T cells in Graves' hyperthyroidism and ophthalmopathy. This clonotype was found many times. Researchers took RNA transcripts and amplified the TCR beta CDR3 regions from them. During a first-round RT-PCR of the TCR CDR3, the HTBI primer set was used. TCRdb reanalysed the multiplex PCR reads using MiXCR and keeps one entry per CDR3 protein. The sample has fewer than 500,000 distinct CDR3 sequences; roughly 14% are singletons. CDR1 and CDR2 (germline): MDHEN, SYDVKM. CDR3 size: 18 residues. Trimming pared 2 bases from V and 2 bases from J, leaving 21 bases between.

The J gene is TRBJ1-1, the V gene TRBV28; the D gene is possibly TRBD1 (6 bases). This clonotype was obtained from a man younger than 40 with Graves' hyperthyroidism that later progressed to Graves' ophthalmopathy. The sample comprised blood. Here the CDR3 reads CASSLAAAVGGVNTEAFF. The DNA for the CDR3 is TGTGCCAGCAGTTTAGCGGCCGCGGTAGGGGGGGTTAACACTGAAGCTTTCTTT.